This TCR beta chain is drawn from a study of neoadjuvant anti-PD-1 for oral cavity cancer. The CDR3 totals 14 residues. Trimming cost V 0 bases and J 7 bases; bases outside gene matches: 3. Germline assignment: CDR1 GTSNPN and CDR2 SVGIG (reference sequence). Here immunoSEQ multiplex PCR was the method, and the copy in TCRdb shows in-frame clones only, minus some. The table includes some 66,000 clones, around 82% detected once. Sequencing used PBMCs, obtained before nivolumab (anti-PD-1) treatment. The chain combines TRBV30 with TRBJ1-6; 7 bases line up with TRBD1. This receptor was taken from a person aged 35-79 years with oral cavity squamous cell carcinoma. For the CDR3, the DNA is TGTGCCTGGAGTGTACTACAGGGGAATTCACCCCTCCACTTT. Its protein is CAWSVLQGNSPLHF.